This T cell receptor beta chain comes out of a study of response to subunit inactivated influenza vaccine. Study-level results: Authors suggested seasonal influenza vaccinations each recruit few new T cells.

Per germline, CDR1 DFQATT and CDR2 SNEGSKA (reference sequence). Germline trimming cut 5 bases from V and 7 bases from J; bases unmatched to any gene: 5. The CDR3 totals 12 residues. In its sample, this clonotype was seen many times. Its antigen is currently unknown. TCRdb re-derived calls from the RT-PCR reads in MiXCR, one entry per CDR3 protein. The repertoire holds about 160,000 distinct CDR3 sequences, approximately 10% seen once, with around an eighth in the top ten. Source: non-naive T cells sorted from PBMCs, taken more than 35 days after vaccination. The clonotype comes from a man in his fifties who received an inactivated influenza vaccine. V usage is TRBV20-1 and J usage is TRBJ1-5; 7 nucleotides line up with TRBD1. CDR3 amino acids: CSASTGRQPQHF. DNA of the CDR3: TGCAGTGCTTCGACAGGGAGGCAGCCCCAGCATTTT.